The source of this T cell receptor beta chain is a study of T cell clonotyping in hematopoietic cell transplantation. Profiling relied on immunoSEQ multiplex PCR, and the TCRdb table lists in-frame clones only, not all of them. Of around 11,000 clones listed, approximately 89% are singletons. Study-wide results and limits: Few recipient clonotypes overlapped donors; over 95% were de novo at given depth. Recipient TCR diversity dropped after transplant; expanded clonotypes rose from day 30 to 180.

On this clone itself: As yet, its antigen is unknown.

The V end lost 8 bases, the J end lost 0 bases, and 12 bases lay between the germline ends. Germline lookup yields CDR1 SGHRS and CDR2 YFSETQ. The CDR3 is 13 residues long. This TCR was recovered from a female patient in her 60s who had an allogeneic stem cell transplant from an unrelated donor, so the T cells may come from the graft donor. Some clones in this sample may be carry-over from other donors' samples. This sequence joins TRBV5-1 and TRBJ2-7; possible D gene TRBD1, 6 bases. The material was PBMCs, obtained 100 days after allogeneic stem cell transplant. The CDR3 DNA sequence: TGCGCCAGTCGGACAGCACGCTCCTACGAGCAGTACTTC. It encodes CASRTARSYEQYF.